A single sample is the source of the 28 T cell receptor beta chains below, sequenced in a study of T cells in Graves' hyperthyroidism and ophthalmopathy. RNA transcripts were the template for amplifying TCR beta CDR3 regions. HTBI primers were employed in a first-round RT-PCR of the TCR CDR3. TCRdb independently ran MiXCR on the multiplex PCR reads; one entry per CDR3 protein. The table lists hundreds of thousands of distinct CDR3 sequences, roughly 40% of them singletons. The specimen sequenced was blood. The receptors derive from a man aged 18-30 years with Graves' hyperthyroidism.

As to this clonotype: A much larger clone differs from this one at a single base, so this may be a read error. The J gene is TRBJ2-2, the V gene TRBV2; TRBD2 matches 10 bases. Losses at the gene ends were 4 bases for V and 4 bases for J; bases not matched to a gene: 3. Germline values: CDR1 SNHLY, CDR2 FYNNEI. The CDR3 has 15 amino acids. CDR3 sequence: CASSGRTSGTGELFF. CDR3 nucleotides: TGTGCCAGCAGTGGGAGGACTAGCGGCACCGGGGAGCTGTTTTTT.

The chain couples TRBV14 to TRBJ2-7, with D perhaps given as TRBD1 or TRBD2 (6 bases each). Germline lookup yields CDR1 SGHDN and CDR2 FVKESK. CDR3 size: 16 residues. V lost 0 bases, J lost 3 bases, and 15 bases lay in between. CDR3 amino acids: CASSQEGGDIFYEQYF. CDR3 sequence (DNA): TGTGCCAGCAGCCAAGAAGGCGGGGACATCTTCTACGAGCAGTACTTC.

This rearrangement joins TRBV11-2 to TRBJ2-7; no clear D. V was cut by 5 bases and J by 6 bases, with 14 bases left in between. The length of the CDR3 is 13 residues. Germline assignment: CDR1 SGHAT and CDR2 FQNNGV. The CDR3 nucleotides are TGTGCCAGCAGCCTACGGCTACTTAGCGAGCAGTACTTC. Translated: CASSLRLLSEQYF.

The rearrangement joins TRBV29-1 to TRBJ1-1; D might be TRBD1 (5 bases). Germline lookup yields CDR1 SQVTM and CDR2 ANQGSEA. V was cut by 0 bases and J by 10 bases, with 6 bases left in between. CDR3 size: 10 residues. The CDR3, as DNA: TGCAGCGTTGAAGATGGGGCAGCTTTCTTT. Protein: CSVEDGAAFF. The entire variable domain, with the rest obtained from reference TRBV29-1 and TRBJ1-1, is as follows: SAVISQKPSRDICQRGTSLTIQCQVDSQVTMMFWYRQQPGQSLTLIATANQGSEATYESGFVIDKFPISRPNLTFSTLTVSNMSPEDSSIYLCSVEDGAAFFGQGTRLTVV.

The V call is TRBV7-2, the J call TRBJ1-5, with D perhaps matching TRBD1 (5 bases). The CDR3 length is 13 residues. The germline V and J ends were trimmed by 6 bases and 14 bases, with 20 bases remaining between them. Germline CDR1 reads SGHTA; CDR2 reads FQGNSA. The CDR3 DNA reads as TGTGCCAGCAGTTCAGGGAGAACAGACTACGAGCATTTT. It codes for CASSSGRTDYEHF.

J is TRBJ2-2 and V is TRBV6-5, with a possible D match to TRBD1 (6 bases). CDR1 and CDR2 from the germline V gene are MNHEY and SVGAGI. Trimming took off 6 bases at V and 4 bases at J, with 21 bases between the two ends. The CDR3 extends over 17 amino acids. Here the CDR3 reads CASRTNPGQLPTGELFF. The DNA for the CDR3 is TGTGCCAGCAGAACAAACCCGGGACAACTTCCCACCGGGGAGCTGTTTTTT.

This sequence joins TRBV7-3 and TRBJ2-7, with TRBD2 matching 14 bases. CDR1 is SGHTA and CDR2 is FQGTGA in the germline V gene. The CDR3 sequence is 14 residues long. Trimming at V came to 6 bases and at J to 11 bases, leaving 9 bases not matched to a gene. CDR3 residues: CASSLEGTSGREYF. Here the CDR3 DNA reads TGTGCCAGCAGTTTGGAGGGGACTAGCGGGAGAGAGTACTTC. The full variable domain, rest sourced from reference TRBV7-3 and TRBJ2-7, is GAGVSQTPSNKVTEKGKYVELRCDPISGHTALYWYRQSLGQGPEFLIYFQGTGAADDSGLPNDRFFAVRPEGSVSTLKIQRTERGDSAVYLCASSLEGTSGREYFGPGTRLTVT.

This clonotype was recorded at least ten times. The CDR3 spells CASSPLTGRTEAFF. The CDR3 DNA reads TGTGCCAGCAGCCCCCTGACAGGGAGGACTGAAGCTTTCTTT. The V call is TRBV7-8, the J call TRBJ1-1; TRBD1 matches 7 bases. The V and J ends lost 5 bases and 5 bases, in that order; junction bases with no gene match: 8. The CDR3 covers 14 residues. Germline loops: CDR1 SGHVS, CDR2 FQNEAQ.

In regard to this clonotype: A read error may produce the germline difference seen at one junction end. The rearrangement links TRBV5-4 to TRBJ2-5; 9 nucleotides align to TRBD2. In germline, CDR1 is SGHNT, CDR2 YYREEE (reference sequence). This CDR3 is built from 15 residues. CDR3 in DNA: TGTGCCAGCAGCTTGGACCTAGCGGGACCTCCGAAACACCACTTC. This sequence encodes CASSLDLAGPPKHHF.

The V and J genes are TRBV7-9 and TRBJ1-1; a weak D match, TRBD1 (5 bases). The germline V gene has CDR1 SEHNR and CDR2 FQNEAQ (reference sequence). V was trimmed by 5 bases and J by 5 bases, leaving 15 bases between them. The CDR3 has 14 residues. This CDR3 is CASSHDGGGTEAFF. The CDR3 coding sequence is TGTGCCAGCAGCCACGACGGGGGAGGGACTGAAGCTTTCTTT.

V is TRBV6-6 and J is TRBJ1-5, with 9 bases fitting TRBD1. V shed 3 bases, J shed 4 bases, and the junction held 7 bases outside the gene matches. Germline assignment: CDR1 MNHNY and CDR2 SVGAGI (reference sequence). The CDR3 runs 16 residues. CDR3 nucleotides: TGTGCCAGCAGTTATTCGGGACAGGGAGGTAATCAGCCCCAGCATTTT. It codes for CASSYSGQGGNQPQHF.

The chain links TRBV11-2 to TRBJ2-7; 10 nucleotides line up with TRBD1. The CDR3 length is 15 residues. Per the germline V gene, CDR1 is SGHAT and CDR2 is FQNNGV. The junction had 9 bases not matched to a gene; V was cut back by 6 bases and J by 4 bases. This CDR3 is CASRLGQGGRYEQYF. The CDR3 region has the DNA TGTGCCAGCAGACTAGGACAGGGGGGTAGGTACGAGCAGTACTTC.

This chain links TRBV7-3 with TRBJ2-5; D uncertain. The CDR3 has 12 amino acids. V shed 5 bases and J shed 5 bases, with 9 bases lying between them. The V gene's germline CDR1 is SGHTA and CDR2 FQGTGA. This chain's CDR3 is CASSQPSETQYF. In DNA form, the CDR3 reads TGTGCCAGCAGCCAACCCTCGGAGACCCAGTACTTC.

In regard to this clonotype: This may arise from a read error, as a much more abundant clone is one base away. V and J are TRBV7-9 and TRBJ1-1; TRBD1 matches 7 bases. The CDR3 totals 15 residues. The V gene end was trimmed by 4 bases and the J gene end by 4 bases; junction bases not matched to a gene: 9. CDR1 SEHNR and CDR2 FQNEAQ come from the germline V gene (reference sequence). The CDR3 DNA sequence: TGTGCCAGCAGCTCTTACAGGGGCCCGAGCACTGAAGCTTTCTTT. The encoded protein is CASSSYRGPSTEAFF.

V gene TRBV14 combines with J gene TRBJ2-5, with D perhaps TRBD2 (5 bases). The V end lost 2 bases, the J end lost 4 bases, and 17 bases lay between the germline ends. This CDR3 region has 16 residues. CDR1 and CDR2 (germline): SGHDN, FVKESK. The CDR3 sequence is CASSQPASTAGETQYF. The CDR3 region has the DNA TGTGCCAGCAGCCAACCGGCGTCTACGGCGGGAGAGACCCAGTACTTC.

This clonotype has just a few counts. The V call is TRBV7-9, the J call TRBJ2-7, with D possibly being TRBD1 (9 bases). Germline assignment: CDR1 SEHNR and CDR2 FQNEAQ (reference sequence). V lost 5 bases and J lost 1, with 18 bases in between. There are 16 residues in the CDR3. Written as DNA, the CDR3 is TGTGCCAGCAGCCCCAGCGGGGGACAGGGATCCTACGAGCAGTACTTC. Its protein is CASSPSGGQGSYEQYF.

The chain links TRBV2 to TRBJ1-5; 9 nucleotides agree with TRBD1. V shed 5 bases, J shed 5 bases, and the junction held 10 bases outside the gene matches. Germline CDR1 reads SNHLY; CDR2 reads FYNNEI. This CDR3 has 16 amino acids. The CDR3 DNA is TGTGCCAGCAGTTACGGGGGGACAGGGTACGATCAGCCCCAGCATTTT. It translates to CASSYGGTGYDQPQHF. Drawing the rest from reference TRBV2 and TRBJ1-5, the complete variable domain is EPEVTQTPSHQVTQMGQEVILRCVPISNHLYFYWYRQILGQKVEFLVSFYNNEISEKSEIFDDQFSVERPDGSNFTLKIRSTKLEDSAMYFCASSYGGTGYDQPQHFGDGTRLSIL.

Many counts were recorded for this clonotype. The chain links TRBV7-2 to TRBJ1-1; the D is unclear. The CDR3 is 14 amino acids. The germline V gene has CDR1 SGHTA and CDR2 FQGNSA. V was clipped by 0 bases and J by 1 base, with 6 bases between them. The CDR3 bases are TGTGCCAGCAGCTTAGCGACGGGGAACACTGAAGCTTTCTTT. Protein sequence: CASSLATGNTEAFF.

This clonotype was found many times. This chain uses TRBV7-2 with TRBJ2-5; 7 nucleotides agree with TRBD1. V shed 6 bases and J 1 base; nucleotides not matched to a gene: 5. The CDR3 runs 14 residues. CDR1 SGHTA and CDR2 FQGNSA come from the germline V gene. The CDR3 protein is CASSPRQGQETQYF. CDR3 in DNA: TGTGCCAGCAGTCCCCGACAGGGCCAAGAGACCCAGTACTTC.

The CDR3 is CASSEVQGGLESPLHF. As DNA, the CDR3 is TGTGCCAGCAGTGAAGTTCAGGGCGGGTTGGAGTCACCCCTCCACTTT. The chain couples TRBV11-2 to TRBJ1-6; weak D call: TRBD1 (5 bases). V gave up 6 bases and J gave up 10 bases, with 22 bases separating them. There are 16 residues in the CDR3. Germline CDR1 reads SGHAT; CDR2 reads FQNNGV.

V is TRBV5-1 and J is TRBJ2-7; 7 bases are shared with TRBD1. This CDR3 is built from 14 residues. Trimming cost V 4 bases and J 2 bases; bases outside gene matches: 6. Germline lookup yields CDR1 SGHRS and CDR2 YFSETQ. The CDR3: CASSPLTGTYEQYF. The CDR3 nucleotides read TGCGCCAGCAGCCCGCTGACAGGGACCTACGAGCAGTACTTC.

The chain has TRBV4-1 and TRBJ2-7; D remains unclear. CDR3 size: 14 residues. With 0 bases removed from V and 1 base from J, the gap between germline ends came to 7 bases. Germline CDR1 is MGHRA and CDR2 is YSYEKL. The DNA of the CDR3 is TGCGCCAGCAGCCAAGAGTCGGGTTCCTACGAGCAGTACTTC. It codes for CASSQESGSYEQYF.

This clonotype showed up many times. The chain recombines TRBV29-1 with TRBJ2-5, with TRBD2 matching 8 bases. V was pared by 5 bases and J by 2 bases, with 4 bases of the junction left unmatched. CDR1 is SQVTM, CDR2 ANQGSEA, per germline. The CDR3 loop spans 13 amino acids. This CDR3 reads CSVRGLAQETQYF. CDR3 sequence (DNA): TGCAGCGTTCGCGGACTAGCACAAGAGACCCAGTACTTC.

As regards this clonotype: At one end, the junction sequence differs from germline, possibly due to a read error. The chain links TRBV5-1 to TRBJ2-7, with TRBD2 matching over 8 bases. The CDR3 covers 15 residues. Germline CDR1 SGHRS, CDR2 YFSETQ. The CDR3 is CASSLNRGGSYEQYF. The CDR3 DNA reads TGTGCCAGCAGCTTGAACCGCGGGGGGTCCTACGAGCAGTACTTC.

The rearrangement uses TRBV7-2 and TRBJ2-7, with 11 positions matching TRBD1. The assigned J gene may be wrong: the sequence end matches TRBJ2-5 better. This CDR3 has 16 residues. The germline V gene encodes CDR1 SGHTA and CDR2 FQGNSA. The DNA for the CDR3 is TGTGCCAGCAGCCAAGCCTCTACGGGACAGGGGGGGACCCAGTACTTC. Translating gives CASSQASTGQGGTQYF.

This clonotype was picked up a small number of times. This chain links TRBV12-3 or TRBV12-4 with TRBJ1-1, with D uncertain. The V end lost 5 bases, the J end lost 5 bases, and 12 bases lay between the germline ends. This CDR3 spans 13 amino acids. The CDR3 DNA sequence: TGTGCCAGCAGTCCGTCTTTAGGGACTGAAGCTTTCTTT. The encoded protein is CASSPSLGTEAFF.

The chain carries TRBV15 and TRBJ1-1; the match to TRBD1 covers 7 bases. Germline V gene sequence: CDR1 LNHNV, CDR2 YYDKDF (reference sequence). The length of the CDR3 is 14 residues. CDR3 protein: CAEGAQGGDTEAFF. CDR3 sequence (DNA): TGTGCTGAGGGGGCGCAGGGAGGAGACACTGAAGCTTTCTTT.

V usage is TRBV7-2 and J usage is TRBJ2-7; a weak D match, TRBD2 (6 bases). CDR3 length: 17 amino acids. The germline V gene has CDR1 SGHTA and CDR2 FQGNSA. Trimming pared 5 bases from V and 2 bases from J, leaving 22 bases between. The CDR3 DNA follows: TGTGCCAGCAGCGCACCGGGACTCCCTTTAAGAGCCTACGAGCAGTACTTC. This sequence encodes CASSAPGLPLRAYEQYF. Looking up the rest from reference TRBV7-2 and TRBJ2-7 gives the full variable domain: GAGVSQSPSNKVTEKGKDVELRCDPISGHTALYWYRQSLGQGLEFLIYFQGNSAPDKSGLPSDRFSAERTGGSVSTLTIQRTQQEDSAVYLCASSAPGLPLRAYEQYFGPGTRLTVT.